Ten or more counts support the clone carrying this TCR beta chain. Its specificity is not known. This specimen belongs to a study of T cell repertoires in cytomegalovirus infection. MiXCR, applied by TCRdb to the reads, yields one record per CDR3 protein. Of about 310,000 distinct CDR3 sequences in the sample, roughly 15% were seen once. The CDR3 extends over 14 amino acids. Germline-derived CDR1 and CDR2 are SNHLY and FYNNEI. Trimming took off 4 bases at V and 6 bases at J, with 12 bases between the two ends. Study-level points and caveats: People with CMV and the relevant HLA were identified by cumulative public TCR beta family frequency.

The origin of this receptor is a human donor in good health (CMV status not recorded). Some clones in this sample may be carry-over from other donors' samples. Sample: PBMCs. The chain is built from TRBV2 and TRBJ2-2; D possibly corresponds to TRBD1 (6 bases). CDR3 in DNA: TGTGCCAGCAGTGTCGAGCAGGGGTCCGGGGAGCTGTTTTTT. Amino acid sequence: CASSVEQGSGELFF. The whole variable domain, remainder taken from reference TRBV2 and TRBJ2-2, is EPEVTQTPSHQVTQMGQEVILRCVPISNHLYFYWYRQILGQKVEFLVSFYNNEISEKSEIFDDQFSVERPDGSNFTLKIRSTKLEDSAMYFCASSVEQGSGELFFGEGSRLTVL.